A selection of T cell receptor beta chains follows, all from one sample in a study of molecular identifiers for immune sequencing clone quantification. TCRdb analysed the PCR reads with MiXCR anew, one entry per CDR3 protein. The data show about 320,000 distinct CDR3 sequences, 24% seen once. Sequencing input: naive CD8+ T cells from blood, with Jurkat cell RNA spiked in. These receptor sequences come from a human donor in good health. Some libraries in this study had Jurkat cell RNA spiked in. CDR3s include the opening cysteine and the closing phenylalanine or tryptophan. The D gene is left open where the match is weak. Some rows have no size entry. The others give once, few or many, or a class for an expanded clone.

V gene	J gene	clone size	D gene	CDR3 DNA	CDR3 protein
TRBV29-1	TRBJ2-1	many	TRBD2	TGCAGCGTTTCGGGACTAGCGGGAGAAGAAAACTACAATGAGCAGTTCTTC	CSVSGLAGEENYNEQFF
TRBV9	TRBJ1-1	many	.	TGTGCCAGCAGCGCGGAGGGGTTTGTCACTGAAGCTTTCTTT	CASSAEGFVTEAFF
TRBV7-9	TRBJ1-3	.	.	TGTGCCAGCAGCCCCCCAGAGAGCTCTGGAAACACCATATATTTT	CASSPPESSGNTIYF
TRBV27	TRBJ2-7	.	TRBD1	TGTGCCAGCAGCCCACAGGGGGCGCTTGAGCAGTACTTC	CASSPQGALEQYF
TRBV27	TRBJ2-7	many	TRBD1	TGTGCCAGCAGTTTATGGGCAGGGGGCACGTACGAGCAGTACTTC	CASSLWAGGTYEQYF
TRBV6-1	TRBJ2-7	few	.	TGTGCCAGCCACTACGACTGGTCCTACGAGCAGTACTTC	CASHYDWSYEQYF
TRBV20-1	TRBJ2-2	many	TRBD2	TGCAGTGCAAGTCCCCGTCTAGCGGCGAACACCGGGGAGCTGTTTTTT	CSASPRLAANTGELFF
TRBV7-6	TRBJ2-3	once	.	TGTGCCAGCAGCTCCTATCGTCTAGCTTCCACAGATACGCAGTATTTT	CASSSYRLASTDTQYF
TRBV14	TRBJ2-3	.	.	TGTGCCAGCAGCCAAGGTATTGGAAGAGGAGTTCCTAGCACAGATACGCAGTATTTT	CASSQGIGRGVPSTDTQYF
TRBV9	TRBJ2-5	many	.	TGTGCCAGCAGCGTAGGTTTGGGTCGGGAGACCCAGTACTTC	CASSVGLGRETQYF
TRBV30	TRBJ1-1	few	.	TGTGCCTGGAGTCGGACGGTGAACACTGAAGCTTTCTTT	CAWSRTVNTEAFF
TRBV12-3/TRBV12-4	TRBJ1-1	few	.	TGTGCCAGCAACCCGGGCGGGGCCGAAGCTTTCTTT	CASNPGGAEAFF
TRBV20-1	TRBJ1-1	many	.	TGCAGTGCTAGACCTATCACAGACACTGAAGCTTTCTTT	CSARPITDTEAFF
TRBV9	TRBJ1-4	.	.	TGTGCCAGCAGCGTAGGGGGGACTAATGAAAAACTGTTTTTT	CASSVGGTNEKLFF
TRBV19	TRBJ1-1	.	TRBD1	TGTGCCAGTAGTATAATGACAGGGCACACTGAAGCTCTCTTT	CASSIMTGHTEALF
TRBV28	TRBJ1-4	.	TRBD1	TGTGCCAGCATGGGACAGGGGTATGAAAAACTGTTTTTT	CASMGQGYEKLFF